The 19 T cell receptor beta chains reported below all come from one sample, sequenced in a study of type 1 regulatory T cells. TCRdb analysed the reads with MiXCR anew, one entry per CDR3 protein. The sample contains 68,000 or so distinct CDR3 sequences, about 48% of which appear only once. Antigens for these TCRs are unknown. Sequencing was performed on cultured non-Tr1 T cells, either the whole culture or a sorted T cell fraction (not recorded which). Source of these receptors: a human donor in good health.

The V gene is TRBV29-1, the J gene TRBJ2-1; D may be TRBD2 (7 bases). The germline V and J ends were trimmed by 7 bases and 6 bases, with 19 bases remaining between them. The CDR3 is made up of 14 amino acids. Germline V lookup: CDR1 SQVTM, CDR2 ANQGSEA. In nucleotides, the CDR3 is TGCAGCGGCCGGGACACCGGGAGGTTCAATGAGCAGTTCTTC. This sequence encodes CSGRDTGRFNEQFF.

V gene TRBV5-1 combines with J gene TRBJ2-5; possible D gene TRBD2, 5 bases. Germline V CDR1 and CDR2: SGHRS, YFSETQ. Trimming removed 0 bases at V and 5 bases at J, with 14 bases between. This CDR3 has 15 residues. CDR3 DNA: TGCGCCAGCAGCTTGGAACCGGGTCGAGGGGAGACCCAGTACTTC. Translation: CASSLEPGRGETQYF.

This clonotype appeared once. V and J are TRBV5-4 and TRBJ2-3; 14 bases match TRBD2. Germline-derived CDR1 and CDR2 are SGHNT and YYREEE (reference sequence). The V segment lost 5 bases and the J segment 4 bases; nucleotides outside the gene matches: 6. The CDR3 length is 16 residues. DNA for the CDR3: TGTGCCAGCAGGTTGACTAGCGGGGGGGCACCAGATACGCAGTATTTT. Protein sequence: CASRLTSGGAPDTQYF.

This clonotype was observed a handful of times. This CDR3 is CASSALVGPNTGELFF. The CDR3 nucleotides read TGTGCCAGCAGCGCCCTTGTGGGGCCGAACACCGGGGAGCTGTTTTTT. The chain combines TRBV12-3 or TRBV12-4 with TRBJ2-2; D might be TRBD1 (5 bases). Trimming removed 6 bases from V and 0 bases from J, with 14 bases in between. The CDR3 extends over 16 amino acids.

V is TRBV4-2 and J is TRBJ2-1; D is unresolved. CDR1 is LGHNA and CDR2 is YNFKEQ in the germline V gene. With 2 bases removed from V and 3 bases from J, the gap between germline ends came to 14 bases. This CDR3 has 16 amino acids. This CDR3 is CASSQPTVGSYNEQFF. The DNA for the CDR3 is TGTGCCAGCAGCCAACCAACGGTAGGCAGCTACAATGAGCAGTTCTTC.

This clonotype was seen more than once but under ten times. The CDR3 sequence: CSATGQGAYEQYF. In DNA form, the CDR3 reads TGCAGCGCGACGGGACAGGGGGCCTACGAGCAGTACTTC. The V and J genes are TRBV29-1 and TRBJ2-7, with 11 positions matching TRBD1. Germline values: CDR1 SQVTM, CDR2 ANQGSEA. After removal of 7 bases from V and 2 bases from J, the junction contained 4 bases not matched to a gene. The CDR3 contains 13 residues.

The chain carries TRBV20-1 and TRBJ2-3, with D tentatively TRBD2 (6 bases). The CDR3 has 15 amino acids. Trimming shortened V by 3 bases and J by 3 bases, and 16 bases separated the two germline ends. Germline CDR1 is DFQATT and CDR2 is SNEGSKA (reference sequence). CDR3 in DNA: TGCAGTGCTAGTCGGGGGAACCAACTGACAGATACGCAGTATTTT. Amino acid sequence: CSASRGNQLTDTQYF.

V is TRBV5-6 and J is TRBJ2-3, with 7 bases that match TRBD2. V was clipped by 0 bases and J by 1 base; unmatched bases: 8. Germline loops: CDR1 SGHDT, CDR2 YYEEEE. The CDR3 runs to 17 residues. DNA for the CDR3: TGTGCCAGCAGCTTGGTTGCGTGGGGGAGGGGCACAGATACGCAGTATTTT. Protein: CASSLVAWGRGTDTQYF.

The J gene is TRBJ2-2, the V gene TRBV27, with TRBD1 matching 7 bases. The J segment lost 6 bases and the V segment lost 7 bases, leaving 8 bases of the junction unmatched. The CDR3 length is 14 residues. Germline CDR1 is MNHEY and CDR2 is SMNVEV (reference sequence). In nucleotides, the CDR3 is TGTGCCAGCACTTCAGGGGGTGGTGCCGGGGAGCTGTTTTTT. It translates to CASTSGGGAGELFF.

The chain links TRBV4-1 to TRBJ1-4; possibly TRBD1 for D (6 bases). The V and J ends lost 4 bases and 3 bases respectively, with 30 bases between them. This CDR3 region has 21 residues. Per germline, CDR1 MGHRA and CDR2 YSYEKL. The CDR3 reads CASSPPFRWTEKVWANEKLFF. CDR3 sequence (DNA): TGCGCCAGCAGCCCCCCGTTTCGGTGGACAGAAAAGGTTTGGGCTAATGAAAAACTGTTTTTT.

This chain uses TRBV7-2 with TRBJ2-3; a possible D gene is TRBD2 (5 bases). The CDR3 is 13 residues long. Between the trimmed V and J ends, which lost 5 bases and 5 bases, there was a span of 11 bases. Germline CDR1 is SGHTA and CDR2 is FQGNSA. The CDR3 nucleotides are TGTGCCAGCAGCGTCGACTACATAGATACGCAGTATTTT. The encoded protein is CASSVDYIDTQYF.

J is TRBJ2-4 and V is TRBV5-4, with a tentative D call TRBD2 (5 bases). The CDR3 extends over 14 amino acids. CDR1 and CDR2 (germline): SGHNT, YYREEE (reference sequence). The V gene lost 4 bases and the J gene lost 6 bases, with 14 bases spanning the gap. CDR3 sequence reads: CASSPWGAGNIQYF. CDR3 in DNA: TGTGCCAGCAGCCCCTGGGGAGCCGGAAACATTCAGTACTTC.

This clonotype was observed a few times. V and J are TRBV12-5 and TRBJ1-5; unclear D gene. Germline values: CDR1 LGHNT, CDR2 FRNRAP. The CDR3 is made up of 14 amino acids. Trimming took off 1 base at V and 3 bases at J, with 7 bases between the two ends. CDR3 nucleotides: TGTGCTAGTGGTTTGGGGCAGTACAATCAGCCCCAGCATTTT. Amino acid sequence: CASGLGQYNQPQHF.

This rearrangement joins TRBV5-1 to TRBJ1-1; maybe TRBD1 (6 bases). Germline lookup yields CDR1 SGHRS and CDR2 YFSETQ. CDR3 size: 15 residues. Trimming shortened V by 0 bases and J by 6 bases, and 15 bases separated the two germline ends. CDR3 protein: CASSLEGVIGPEAFF. The CDR3 coding sequence is TGCGCCAGCAGCTTGGAGGGGGTTATAGGGCCTGAAGCTTTCTTT.

The V call is TRBV5-5, the J call TRBJ2-2; 10 bases match TRBD1. Trimming took 4 bases from V and 5 from J; bases not matched to a gene: 8. The CDR3 loop spans 16 amino acids. Germline assignment: CDR1 SGHKS and CDR2 YYEKEE (reference sequence). The CDR3 DNA follows: TGTGCCAGCAGCACAGGACAGGGGGAATTTACCGGGGAGCTGTTTTTT. The encoded protein is CASSTGQGEFTGELFF.

This clonotype showed up just once. Germline and junction disagree at one end, which may indicate a read error. This rearrangement joins TRBV12-3 or TRBV12-4 to TRBJ1-2, with 7 bases that match TRBD1. The CDR3 contains 13 residues. The CDR3, as DNA: TGTGCCAGCAGGACCTGGGGACAAGGGGGCTACTCCTTC. Its protein is CASRTWGQGGYSF.

CDR3 bases: TGCGCCAGCAGCCCTGGAACGTGGACAGGTGCCCCTTACGAGCAGTACTTC. This translates into CASSPGTWTGAPYEQYF. The chain employs TRBV4-3 and TRBJ2-7; 7 bases are a match to TRBD1. The CDR3 length is 17 residues. CDR1 is LGHNA and CDR2 is YSLEER in the germline V gene. V lost 4 bases to trimming and J lost 4 bases; unmatched junction nucleotides: 16.

The sample holds a few counts of this clonotype. The chain is built from TRBV7-2 and TRBJ2-3; 7 nucleotides align to TRBD2. The CDR3 has 13 amino acids. The trim removed 3 bases at V and 3 bases at J, leaving 0 bases unmatched. Germline-derived CDR1 and CDR2 are SGHTA and FQGNSA. CDR3 residues: CASSLRETDTQYF. The CDR3 nucleotides read TGTGCCAGCAGCTTGCGGGAGACAGATACGCAGTATTTT.

The chain recombines TRBV5-1 with TRBJ1-1; D is perhaps TRBD1 (6 bases). The CDR3 runs 15 residues. The V end was cut by 4 bases, the J end by 0 bases, with 13 bases between. Germline values: CDR1 SGHRS, CDR2 YFSETQ. The CDR3 sequence is CASSPTGNMNTEAFF. The CDR3 DNA is TGCGCCAGCAGCCCGACAGGAAACATGAACACTGAAGCTTTCTTT.